The TCR beta chain described here comes from a study of blood T cells in healthy people across ages. Study results and limitations: It was the long-lived donors that had more naive CD4+ cells and higher diversity than aged donors.

V lost 3 bases to trimming and J lost 4 bases, with 8 bases between them. The CDR3 totals 13 residues. The germline CDR1 and CDR2 sequences are MDHEN and SYDVKM. Remarks on this clonotype: As yet, its antigen is unknown.

Sample-barcoded 5' priming and a J-beta primer mix drove a second PCR of about 6 to 11 cycles. TCRdb used MiXCR to reprocess the 5' RACE reads, holding one entry per CDR3 protein. The sample yields about 500,000 distinct CDR3 sequences, around 24% seen once. These same records also appear under a second study, on T cells of mothers and their children. As that study records: Versus unrelated pairs, overlap was slightly higher in related mother-child pairs, without reaching significance.

Sequenced sample: blood. This TCR was sampled from a boy aged 5 to 17 in good health. The chain couples TRBV28 to TRBJ2-3; D gene uncertain. The CDR3 nucleotides read TGTGCCAGCAGTTTCGGTAGCCCAGATACGCAGTATTTT. Its protein is CASSFGSPDTQYF.